This T cell receptor (beta chain) was captured in a study of human T cells and chemical hapten exposure. Study at large: Sensitization applied 2% DPC to about 2 cm by about 2 cm of upper inner arm skin.

TCRdb re-analysed the RACE reads in MiXCR, keeping a single row per CDR3 protein. Counted here are about 90,000 distinct CDR3 sequences, about 10% occurring once; the ten biggest clones make up 2% to 2.5%. The time point here: patch test 1, 2 weeks after DPC sensitization. Treatment noted: therapeutic diphenylcyclopropenone sensitization with weekly scalp DPC. The receptor was derived from a man aged 35 to 55 with alopecia areata. Some clones in this sample may be carry-over from other donors' samples. Sequencing used whole blood, obtained in connection with sensitization to the hapten diphenylcyclopropenone (DPC).

The CDR3 spells CASSYRGGTDTQYF. Written as DNA, the CDR3 is TGTGCCAGCAGTTACAGGGGTGGCACAGATACGCAGTATTTT. The V call is TRBV6-5, the J call TRBJ2-3, with D possibly TRBD1 on 5 matching bases. Looked up from germline, CDR1 is MNHEY and CDR2 is SVGAGI. This CDR3 contains 14 residues. The V and J ends lost 2 bases and 1 base respectively, with 7 bases between them.